This TCR beta chain was captured in a study of radiotherapy plus CTLA-4 blockade in lung cancer. Study observations and caveats: In blood, TCR clones derived from the tumor expanded after radiotherapy plus ipilimumab.

As for this clone: Its antigen is unidentified.

This CDR3 contains 16 residues. Germline lookup yields CDR1 LGHNA and CDR2 YSLEER. V shed 0 bases and J 0 bases; nucleotides not matched to a gene: 5. It was focal radiation plus CTLA-4 blockade with ipilimumab that patients with chemo-refractory metastatic non-small-cell lung cancer received. Profiled with immunoSEQ multiplex PCR; TCRdb holds only in-frame clones, not every one. The sample includes approximately 38,000 clones, 65% to 90% of them seen just once. The origin of this receptor is a human donor with non-small cell lung cancer whose response to radiotherapy plus ipilimumab could not be evaluated. The chain is built from TRBV4-3 and TRBJ2-7; 7 bases are shared with TRBD1. Sequenced material: peripheral blood, taken from a patient treated with radiotherapy plus ipilimumab. CDR3 nucleotide sequence: TGCGCCAGCAGCCAAGAGATAGGGGGCGGCTCCTACGAGCAGTACTTC. Its translation is CASSQEIGGGSYEQYF.